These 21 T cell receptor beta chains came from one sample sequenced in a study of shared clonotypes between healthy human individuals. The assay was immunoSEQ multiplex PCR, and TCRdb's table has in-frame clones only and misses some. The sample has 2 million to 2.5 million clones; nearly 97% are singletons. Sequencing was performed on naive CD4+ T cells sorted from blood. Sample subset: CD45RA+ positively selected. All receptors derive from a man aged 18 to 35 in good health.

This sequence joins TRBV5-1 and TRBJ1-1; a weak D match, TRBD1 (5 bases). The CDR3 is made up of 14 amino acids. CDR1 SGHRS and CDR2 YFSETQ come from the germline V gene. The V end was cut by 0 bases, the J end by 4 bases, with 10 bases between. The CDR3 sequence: CASSLVVGGTEAFF. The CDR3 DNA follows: TGCGCCAGCAGCTTGGTCGTGGGGGGCACTGAAGCTTTCTTT.

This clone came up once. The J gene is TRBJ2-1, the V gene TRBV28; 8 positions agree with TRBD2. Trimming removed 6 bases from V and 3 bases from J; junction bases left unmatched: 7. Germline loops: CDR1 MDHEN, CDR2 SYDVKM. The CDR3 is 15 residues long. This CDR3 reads CASSHSGAGYNEQFF. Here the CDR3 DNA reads TGTGCCAGCAGCCATAGCGGGGCCGGCTACAATGAGCAGTTCTTC.

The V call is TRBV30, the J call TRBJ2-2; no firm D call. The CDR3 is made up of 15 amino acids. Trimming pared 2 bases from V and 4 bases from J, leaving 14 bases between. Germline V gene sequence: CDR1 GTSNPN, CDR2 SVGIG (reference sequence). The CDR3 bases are TGTGCCTGGAGTTTGGAGAGCTGGGGCACCGGGGAGCTGTTTTTT. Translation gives CAWSLESWGTGELFF.

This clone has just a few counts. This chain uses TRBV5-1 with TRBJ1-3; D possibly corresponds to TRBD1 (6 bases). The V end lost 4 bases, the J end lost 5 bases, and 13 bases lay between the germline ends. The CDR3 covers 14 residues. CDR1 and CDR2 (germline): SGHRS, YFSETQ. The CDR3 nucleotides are TGCGCCAGCAGCCCCGAGGGGGGACGAAACACCATATATTTT. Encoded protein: CASSPEGGRNTIYF.

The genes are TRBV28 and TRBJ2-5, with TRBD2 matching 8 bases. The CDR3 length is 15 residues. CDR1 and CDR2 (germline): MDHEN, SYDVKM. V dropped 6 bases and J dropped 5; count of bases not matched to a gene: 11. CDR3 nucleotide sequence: TGTGCCAGCAGCCCAGCGGGAGCCCGACGGGAGACCCAGTACTTC. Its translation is CASSPAGARRETQYF.

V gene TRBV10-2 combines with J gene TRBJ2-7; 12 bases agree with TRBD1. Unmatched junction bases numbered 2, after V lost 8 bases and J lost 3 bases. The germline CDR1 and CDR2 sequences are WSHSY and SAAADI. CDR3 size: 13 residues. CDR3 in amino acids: CASGDRGLYEQYF. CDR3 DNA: TGCGCCAGCGGGGACAGGGGGCTCTACGAGCAGTACTTC.

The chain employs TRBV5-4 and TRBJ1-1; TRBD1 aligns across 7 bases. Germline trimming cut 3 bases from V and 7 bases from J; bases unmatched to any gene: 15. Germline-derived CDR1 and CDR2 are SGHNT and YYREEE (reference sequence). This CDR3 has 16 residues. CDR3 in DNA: TGTGCCAGCAGCTCGCTGACAACGACAGGGAATTTTGAAGCTTTCTTT. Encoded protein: CASSSLTTTGNFEAFF.

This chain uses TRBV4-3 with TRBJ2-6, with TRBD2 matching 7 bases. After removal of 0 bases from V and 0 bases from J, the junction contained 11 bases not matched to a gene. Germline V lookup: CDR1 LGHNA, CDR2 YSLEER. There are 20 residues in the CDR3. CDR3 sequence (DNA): TGCGCCAGCAGCCAAGACCGGTGGCCAGCGGGAAGCTCTGGGGCCAACGTCCTGACTTTC. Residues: CASSQDRWPAGSSGANVLTF.

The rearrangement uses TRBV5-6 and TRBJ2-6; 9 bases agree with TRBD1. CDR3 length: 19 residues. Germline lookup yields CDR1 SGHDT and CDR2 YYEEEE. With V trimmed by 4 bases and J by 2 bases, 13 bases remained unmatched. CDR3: CASSLFPGQGIAGANVLTF. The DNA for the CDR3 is TGTGCCAGCAGCCTTTTTCCAGGACAGGGGATTGCTGGGGCCAACGTCCTGACTTTC.

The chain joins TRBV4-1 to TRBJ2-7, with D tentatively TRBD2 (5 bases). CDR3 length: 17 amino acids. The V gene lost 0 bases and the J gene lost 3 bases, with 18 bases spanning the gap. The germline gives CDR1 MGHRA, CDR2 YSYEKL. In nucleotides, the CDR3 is TGCGCCAGCAGCCAAGAGAGGATCCCGGCCGGGAACTACGAGCAGTACTTC. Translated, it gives CASSQERIPAGNYEQYF.

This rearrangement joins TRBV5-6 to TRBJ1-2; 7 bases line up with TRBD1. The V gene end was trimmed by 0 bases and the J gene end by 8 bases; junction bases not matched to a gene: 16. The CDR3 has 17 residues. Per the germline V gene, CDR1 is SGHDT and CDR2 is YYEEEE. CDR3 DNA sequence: TGTGCCAGCAGCTTGGTCCGGGACAGCTTCTATCCAAGCGGCTACACCTTC. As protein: CASSLVRDSFYPSGYTF.

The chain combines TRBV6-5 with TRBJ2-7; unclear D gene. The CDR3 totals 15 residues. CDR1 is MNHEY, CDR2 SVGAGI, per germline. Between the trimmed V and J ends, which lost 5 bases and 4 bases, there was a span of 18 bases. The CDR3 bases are TGTGCCAGCAGTAACCCAAGTCCCCAAGGGTACGAGCAGTACTTC. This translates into CASSNPSPQGYEQYF.

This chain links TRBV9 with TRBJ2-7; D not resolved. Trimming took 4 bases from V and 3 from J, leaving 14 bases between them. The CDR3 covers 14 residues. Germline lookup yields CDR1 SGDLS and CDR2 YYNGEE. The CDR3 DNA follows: TGTGCCAGCAGCCCGGGCCCAGATAACTACGAGCAGTACTTC. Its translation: CASSPGPDNYEQYF.

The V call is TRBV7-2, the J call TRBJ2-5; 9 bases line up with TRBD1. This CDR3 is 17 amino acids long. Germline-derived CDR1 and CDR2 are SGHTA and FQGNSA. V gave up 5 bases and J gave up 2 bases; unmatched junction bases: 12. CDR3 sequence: CASSLYRDRVTQETQYF. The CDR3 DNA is TGTGCCAGCAGCCTATACCGGGACAGGGTCACTCAAGAGACCCAGTACTTC.

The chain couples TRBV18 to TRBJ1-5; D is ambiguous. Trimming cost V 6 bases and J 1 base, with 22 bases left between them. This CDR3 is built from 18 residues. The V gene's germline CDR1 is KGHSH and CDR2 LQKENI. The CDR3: CASSLIAEEIHSNQPQHF. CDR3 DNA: TGTGCCAGCTCCCTTATAGCAGAAGAAATACACAGCAATCAGCCCCAGCATTTT.

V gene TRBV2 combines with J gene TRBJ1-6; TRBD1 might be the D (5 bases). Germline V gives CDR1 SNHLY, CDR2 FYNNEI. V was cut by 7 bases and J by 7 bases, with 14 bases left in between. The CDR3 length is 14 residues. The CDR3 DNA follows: TGTGCCAGCACCTATGACAGCCAAAATTCACCCCTCCACTTT. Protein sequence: CASTYDSQNSPLHF.

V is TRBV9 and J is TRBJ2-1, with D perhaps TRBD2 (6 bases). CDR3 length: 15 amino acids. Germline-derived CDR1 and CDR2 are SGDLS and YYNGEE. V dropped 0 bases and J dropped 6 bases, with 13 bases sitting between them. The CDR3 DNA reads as TGTGCCAGCAGCGTAGTTGGGGGACTCGGCAATGAGCAGTTCTTC. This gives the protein CASSVVGGLGNEQFF.

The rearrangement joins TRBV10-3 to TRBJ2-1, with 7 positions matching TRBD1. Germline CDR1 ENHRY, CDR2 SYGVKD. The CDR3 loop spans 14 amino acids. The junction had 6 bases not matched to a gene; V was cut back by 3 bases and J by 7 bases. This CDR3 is CAISDDRVRNEQFF. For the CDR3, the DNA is TGTGCCATCAGTGACGACAGGGTCAGGAATGAGCAGTTCTTC.

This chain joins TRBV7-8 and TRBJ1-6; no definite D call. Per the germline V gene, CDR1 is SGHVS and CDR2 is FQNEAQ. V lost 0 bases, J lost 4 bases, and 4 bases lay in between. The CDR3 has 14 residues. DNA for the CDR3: TGTGCCAGCAGCTTAGCGGAATATAATTCACCCCTCCACTTT. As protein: CASSLAEYNSPLHF. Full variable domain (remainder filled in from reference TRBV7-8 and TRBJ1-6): GAGVSQSPRYKVAKRGQDVALRCDPISGHVSLFWYQQALGQGPEFLTYFQNEAQLDKSGLPSDRFFAERPEGSVSTLKIQRTQQEDSAVYLCASSLAEYNSPLHFGNGTRLTVT.

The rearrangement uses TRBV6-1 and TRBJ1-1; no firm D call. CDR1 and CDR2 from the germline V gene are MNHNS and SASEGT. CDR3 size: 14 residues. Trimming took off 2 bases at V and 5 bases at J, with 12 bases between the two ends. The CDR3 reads CASSETPTGTEAFF. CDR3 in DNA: TGTGCCAGCAGTGAAACCCCTACGGGGACTGAAGCTTTCTTT.

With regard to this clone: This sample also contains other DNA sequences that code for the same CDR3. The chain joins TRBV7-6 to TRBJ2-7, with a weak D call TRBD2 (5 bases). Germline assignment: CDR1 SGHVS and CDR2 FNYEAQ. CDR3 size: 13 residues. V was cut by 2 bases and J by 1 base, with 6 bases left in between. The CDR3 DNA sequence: TGTGCCAGCAGCTTAAGCGGTTCCTACGAGCAGTACTTC. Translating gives CASSLSGSYEQYF.